One and the same sample provided the 30 T cell receptor beta chains below, sequenced in a study of identical twins. TCRdb reprocessed the 5' RACE reads via MiXCR and lists one record per CDR3 protein. The table includes about 810,000 distinct CDR3 sequences, 12% detected once. The data were also submitted as part of a second study, on yellow fever vaccine responses in identical twins.

Material for sequencing was PBMCs. The receptors were sampled from a woman in her late teens or twenties in good health.

This rearrangement joins TRBV4-1 to TRBJ2-4; 15 bases fit TRBD2. The V and J ends lost 1 base and 8 bases, in that order; junction bases with no gene match: 12. CDR1 and CDR2 (germline): MGHRA, YSYEKL. The CDR3 contains 19 residues. The CDR3 reads CASSQVPGTSGGPGDIQYF. CDR3 bases: TGCGCCAGCAGCCAAGTGCCCGGGACTAGCGGGGGGCCCGGGGACATTCAGTACTTC.

This chain connects TRBV3-1 to TRBJ2-1; TRBD2 is a possible D gene (7 bases). Trimming cost V 2 bases and J 6 bases, with 14 bases left between them. This CDR3 region has 15 residues. Germline assignment: CDR1 LGHDT and CDR2 YNNKEL (reference sequence). The DNA of the CDR3 is TGTGCCAGCAGCCAAACCCCTGGGGGGGCCAATGAGCAGTTCTTC. Translating it yields CASSQTPGGANEQFF.

The gene calls are TRBV29-1 and TRBJ2-2; D ambiguous. The CDR3 extends over 15 amino acids. CDR1 and CDR2 (germline): SQVTM, ANQGSEA. V gave up 1 base and J gave up 2 bases, with 11 bases separating them. The CDR3 reads CSVEVGYRNTGELFF. In nucleotides, the CDR3 is TGCAGCGTTGAAGTTGGGTACAGAAACACCGGGGAGCTGTTTTTT.

This clonotype was detected a few times. This sequence joins TRBV12-5 and TRBJ2-7; TRBD2 matches 7 bases. Germline values: CDR1 LGHNT, CDR2 FRNRAP. Germline trimming cut 3 bases from V and 0 bases from J; bases unmatched to any gene: 11. The CDR3 spans 17 residues. Here the CDR3 reads CASGFLRGSGTSYEQYF. The CDR3 bases are TGTGCTAGTGGTTTCCTTCGGGGAAGCGGGACCTCCTACGAGCAGTACTTC.

The rearrangement joins TRBV6-5 to TRBJ2-7; D may be TRBD2 (6 bases). This CDR3 region has 14 residues. Trimming took 2 bases from V and 3 from J, leaving 11 bases between them. CDR1 and CDR2 (germline): MNHEY, SVGAGI. CDR3 nucleotides: TGTGCCAGCAGTTACGCAAGGACTAACTACGAGCAGTACTTC. This translates into CASSYARTNYEQYF.

The V call is TRBV12-3 or TRBV12-4, the J call TRBJ2-5; maybe TRBD1 (6 bases). V lost 3 bases, J lost 5 bases, and 16 bases lay in between. The CDR3 covers 15 residues. In DNA form, the CDR3 reads TGTGCCAGCAGTTTGGGCAGGGGATTAGGGGAGACCCAGTACTTC. It is translated as CASSLGRGLGETQYF.

This clonotype showed up just a few times. The rearrangement joins TRBV5-5 to TRBJ1-1; D may be TRBD1 (6 bases). The V gene lost 4 bases and the J gene lost 3 bases, with 10 bases spanning the gap. Germline V lookup: CDR1 SGHKS, CDR2 YYEKEE (reference sequence). The CDR3 runs 13 residues. This CDR3 reads CASSVQGHTEAFF. The CDR3 nucleotides are TGTGCCAGCAGCGTTCAGGGGCACACTGAAGCTTTCTTT.

The chain joins TRBV5-1 to TRBJ2-1; 8 bases are shared with TRBD2. From germline, CDR1 is SGHRS and CDR2 YFSETQ. The CDR3 covers 16 residues. V gave up 2 bases and J gave up 0 bases; unmatched junction bases: 4. The CDR3, as DNA: TGCGCCAGCAGCTTACAAAGCGGGAGCTCCTACAATGAGCAGTTCTTC. Translation: CASSLQSGSSYNEQFF.

This clonotype has at least ten counts. The gene calls are TRBV5-1 and TRBJ2-7; weak D call: TRBD2 (5 bases). The CDR3 is made up of 17 amino acids. V shed 2 bases and J shed 6 bases, with 24 bases lying between them. From germline, CDR1 is SGHRS and CDR2 YFSETQ. Here the CDR3 DNA reads TGCGCCAGCAGCTTTGTATTGGGAGAGGAGAACACGGGCGAGCAGTACGTC. This translates into CASSFVLGEENTGEQYV.

The rearrangement uses TRBV10-1 and TRBJ2-3, with 7 bases identical to TRBD2. CDR3 length equals 16 residues. J gave up 3 bases and V 2 bases, and 8 bases lay outside the gene matches. Per germline, CDR1 WNHNN and CDR2 SYGVQD (reference sequence). CDR3 in DNA: TGCGCCAGCAGTGAGGGGAGGGAAGACTTGACAGATACGCAGTATTTT. This gives the protein CASSEGREDLTDTQYF.

This clonotype has only a few counts. V usage is TRBV4-2 and J usage is TRBJ2-5, with 13 bases identical to TRBD2. This CDR3 has 17 residues. Germline V lookup: CDR1 LGHNA, CDR2 YNFKEQ. With 0 bases clipped from V and 4 bases from J, the junction kept 5 bases outside the gene matches. CDR3: CASSQDRLAGGRETQYF. CDR3 nucleotides: TGTGCCAGCAGCCAAGACCGACTAGCGGGGGGACGAGAGACCCAGTACTTC.

The rearrangement uses TRBV4-1 and TRBJ2-5, with D perhaps matching TRBD2 (5 bases). Germline CDR1 reads MGHRA; CDR2 reads YSYEKL. V shed 4 bases and J shed 1 base, with 10 bases lying between them. The CDR3 length is 14 residues. The CDR3 loop is CASSRGLIQETQYF. CDR3 nucleotides: TGCGCCAGCAGCCGCGGACTCATCCAAGAGACCCAGTACTTC.

The chain couples TRBV12-3 or TRBV12-4 to TRBJ2-3; D gene uncertain. The CDR3 consists of 17 residues. With 5 bases removed from V and 0 bases from J, the gap between germline ends came to 18 bases. The CDR3 bases are TGTGCCAGCAGTCCCACCCGGACCCTTCTGAGCACAGATACGCAGTATTTT. It is translated as CASSPTRTLLSTDTQYF.

This clonotype has just a few counts. The chain joins TRBV12-3 or TRBV12-4 to TRBJ2-2; a possible D gene is TRBD2 (6 bases). The V end lost 4 bases, the J end lost 1 base, and 10 bases lay between the germline ends. The CDR3 consists of 15 residues. CDR3 DNA sequence: TGTGCCAGCAGTTACCGGGACTGGAACACCGGGGAGCTGTTTTTT. It encodes CASSYRDWNTGELFF.

This clonotype was counted between two and nine times. The chain carries TRBV5-1 and TRBJ1-5; weak D call: TRBD1 (6 bases). The CDR3 sequence is 14 residues long. V was cut by 3 bases and J by 3 bases, with 10 bases left in between. The germline CDR1 and CDR2 sequences are SGHRS and YFSETQ. The CDR3 nucleotides read TGCGCCAGCAGCTCCGGACAGTACAATCAGCCCCAGCATTTT. This translates into CASSSGQYNQPQHF.

The genes are TRBV28 and TRBJ1-2; TRBD1 matches 9 bases. This CDR3 comprises 16 residues. The germline V gene has CDR1 MDHEN and CDR2 SYDVKM. V dropped 6 bases and J dropped 2; count of bases not matched to a gene: 10. The CDR3: CASRLTGTGRNYGYTF. The CDR3 nucleotides are TGTGCCAGCAGATTAACTGGGACAGGGCGAAACTATGGCTACACCTTC.

This clonotype occurred many times. The chain has TRBV7-9 and TRBJ1-1; D remains unclear. The CDR3 is 15 residues long. V lost 0 bases to trimming and J lost 3 bases, with 11 bases between them. The germline CDR1 and CDR2 sequences are SEHNR and FQNEAQ (reference sequence). This chain's CDR3 is CASSLAVGDHTEAFF. The CDR3 coding sequence is TGTGCCAGCAGCTTAGCGGTCGGGGATCACACTGAAGCTTTCTTT. Supplemented by reference TRBV7-9 and TRBJ1-1, the full variable domain reads DTGVSQNPRHKITKRGQNVTFRCDPISEHNRLYWYRQTLGQGPEFLTYFQNEAQLEKSRLLSDRFSAERPKGSFSTLEIQRTEQGDSAMYLCASSLAVGDHTEAFFGQGTRLTVV.

This clonotype was seen a few times. V and J are TRBV5-1 and TRBJ1-1; 9 bases map to TRBD1. J lost 5 bases, V lost 3 bases, and 11 bases had no gene match. The germline V gene encodes CDR1 SGHRS and CDR2 YFSETQ. CDR3 length: 16 amino acids. The CDR3 is CASSSRTGAQRTEAFF. CDR3 nucleotide sequence: TGCGCCAGCAGCTCTCGGACAGGGGCCCAACGGACTGAAGCTTTCTTT.

A few counts support this clonotype. The chain is built from TRBV3-1 and TRBJ1-1, with a tentative D call TRBD1 (6 bases). The CDR3 runs 14 residues. Germline values: CDR1 LGHDT, CDR2 YNNKEL (reference sequence). Trimming left V 5 bases short and J 2 bases short, with 12 bases between. CDR3 protein: CASSRIQGNTEAFF. CDR3 DNA: TGTGCCAGCAGCAGGATACAGGGAAACACTGAAGCTTTCTTT.

The chain couples TRBV19 to TRBJ2-2; D remains unclear. Germline loops: CDR1 LNHDA, CDR2 SQIVND (reference sequence). The CDR3 consists of 12 residues. The ends were cut back, 5 bases at V and 6 bases at J, with 7 bases in the middle. The chain's CDR3 is CASSVRPGELFF. The CDR3 DNA follows: TGTGCCAGTAGTGTAAGACCCGGGGAGCTGTTTTTT.

The genes are TRBV10-1 and TRBJ1-1; D not certain. This CDR3 has 15 residues. CDR1 WNHNN and CDR2 SYGVQD come from the germline V gene (reference sequence). The V gene lost 9 bases and the J gene lost 1 base, with 18 bases spanning the gap. The DNA of the CDR3 is TGCGCCAGTAGGGATACCACGGTTTCGAACACTGAAGCTTTCTTT. This gives the protein CASRDTTVSNTEAFF.

V usage is TRBV12-3 or TRBV12-4 and J usage is TRBJ2-2; unclear D gene. Trimming cost V 5 bases and J 6 bases, with 10 bases left between them. The CDR3 is 13 amino acids. The CDR3: CASSDRNSGELFF. The CDR3 DNA reads as TGTGCCAGCAGTGACCGGAATTCCGGGGAGCTGTTTTTT.

J is TRBJ2-1 and V is TRBV20-1; D unresolved. The V end was cut by 4 bases, the J end by 7 bases, with 14 bases between. Germline values: CDR1 DFQATT, CDR2 SNEGSKA (reference sequence). The CDR3 covers 13 residues. This CDR3 reads CSANRHDANEQFF. CDR3 nucleotide sequence: TGCAGTGCTAACCGGCATGACGCTAATGAGCAGTTCTTC.

This clonotype came up many times. V is TRBV7-2 and J is TRBJ2-1; the D is unclear. Germline V gene sequence: CDR1 SGHTA, CDR2 FQGNSA. Trimming cost V 1 base and J 0 bases, with 7 bases left between them. CDR3 length equals 15 residues. The CDR3 region has the DNA TGTGCCAGCAGCTTAGTGGTTAGCTCCTACAATGAGCAGTTCTTC. Translated, it gives CASSLVVSSYNEQFF.

In its sample, this clonotype was seen many times. The chain employs TRBV24-1 and TRBJ1-2, with a weak D call TRBD1 (5 bases). Germline V gene data show CDR1 as KGHDR and CDR2 as SFDVKD. Deletions cut 4 bases from V and 2 bases from J, with 10 bases between. CDR3 length: 14 residues. The chain's CDR3 is CATSERDRNYGYTF. The CDR3 coding sequence is TGTGCCACCAGTGAACGAGACAGAAACTATGGCTACACCTTC.

Note on this clonotype: Relative to the germline gene, one junction end is altered; a read error may explain this. J is TRBJ1-5 and V is TRBV5-1, with D hard to call. The CDR3 has 12 amino acids. The germline gives CDR1 SGHRS, CDR2 YFSETQ. The CDR3 nucleotides read TGCGCCAGCAGCTGGATAAATCAGCCCAAGCATTTT. Translating it yields CASSWINQPKHF. The complete variable domain, with remaining parts taken from reference TRBV5-1 and TRBJ1-5, reads KAGVTQTPRYLIKTRGQQVTLSCSPISGHRSVSWYQQTPGQGLQFLFEYFSETQRNKGNFPGRFSGRQFSNSRSEMNVSTLELGDSALYLCASSWINQPKHFGDGTRLSIL.

J is TRBJ2-3 and V is TRBV29-1; D possibly matches TRBD1 or TRBD2 (6 bases each). CDR3 length: 14 amino acids. The V gene's germline CDR1 is SQVTM and CDR2 ANQGSEA. V gave up 7 bases and J gave up 2 bases, with 16 bases separating them. CDR3 DNA sequence: TGCAGCGGATTCACTAGGGGGGACACAGATACGCAGTATTTT. Translation: CSGFTRGDTDTQYF.

This clonotype came up a few times. The chain uses TRBV5-1 and TRBJ2-3; a weak D match, TRBD2 (5 bases). The V end was cut by 5 bases, the J end by 5 bases, with 18 bases between. CDR3 length: 15 residues. Germline V gene sequence: CDR1 SGHRS, CDR2 YFSETQ. The DNA of the CDR3 is TGCGCCAGCAGACTGAGCGGTGAAGGTCTAGATACGCAGTATTTT. Translating it yields CASRLSGEGLDTQYF.

The chain is built from TRBV6-1 and TRBJ2-7; D gene uncertain. This CDR3 contains 14 residues. Deletions cut 1 base from V and 3 bases from J, with 10 bases between. Germline V gives CDR1 MNHNS, CDR2 SASEGT. CDR3 in amino acids: CASSEVVFSYEQYF. For the CDR3, the DNA is TGTGCCAGCAGTGAAGTGGTCTTCAGCTACGAGCAGTACTTC.

This clonotype appeared a few times. The chain uses TRBV27 and TRBJ2-1, with 9 nucleotides matching TRBD2. The germline CDR1 and CDR2 sequences are MNHEY and SMNVEV (reference sequence). V lost 1 base, J lost 2 bases, and 6 bases stayed unmatched. The CDR3 contains 17 residues. The CDR3 reads CASSLYGLARTYNEQFF. The CDR3 nucleotides are TGTGCCAGCAGTTTATACGGACTAGCGCGTACCTACAATGAGCAGTTCTTC.